Described below is a single T cell receptor (beta chain) sequence and its context. This entry belongs to a study of blood T cell repertoires in COVID-19. Study details: Acute and convalescent COVID-19 specimens originated in the United States, Italy and Spain.

Germline V gene lookup returns CDR1 SGHNT and CDR2 YENEEA. This CDR3 comprises 14 residues. V shed 5 bases and J 8 bases; nucleotides not matched to a gene: 11. As originally analysed: For nucleated cells, counts were estimated from reference gene primer amplification. Sequencing was performed with immunoSEQ multiplex PCR; in TCRdb, only in-frame clones are kept and a portion is missing. V and J calls and clone size are those listed in that table; D and trimming were worked out from the DNA. The sample lists 95,000 to 100,000 clones; about nine tenths were seen once. Sequences were obtained from peripheral blood. The V gene is TRBV11-3, the J gene TRBJ1-2; TRBD1 agrees at 7 bases. This clonotype was obtained from a man aged 50 to 60 with acute or convalescent COVID-19. The CDR3 loop reads CASSPRQGKDGYTF. For the CDR3, the DNA is TGTGCCAGCAGCCCCCGACAGGGTAAAGACGGCTACACCTTC.